The entry below describes one T cell receptor (beta chain). The sample comes from a study of blood T cell repertoires in COVID-19. Authors' analysis steps: The assay estimated nucleated cells by amplifying reference gene primers. Data came from immunoSEQ multiplex PCR; TCRdb stores just in-frame clones and leaves some out. V and J calls and clone size are copied from that table; D and trimming were computed from the DNA. Of about 330,000 clones in the sample, approximately 92% were seen once. CDR3 length: 15 residues. Germline V lookup: CDR1 SGHAT, CDR2 FQNNGV. The junction had 8 bases not matched to a gene; V was cut back by 5 bases and J by 4 bases.

Sequencing was performed on PBMCs or T cells enriched from blood (not recorded which). The chain recombines TRBV11-2 with TRBJ1-2; 9 nucleotides match TRBD1. The origin of this receptor is a woman younger than 45 who had recovered from COVID-19. Here the CDR3 reads CASSLQGAVGYGYTF. The CDR3 DNA reads TGTGCCAGCAGCCTACAGGGGGCGGTTGGCTATGGCTACACCTTC.